The next 28 T cell receptor beta chains were all read from a single sample in a study of shared clonotypes between healthy human individuals. TCRdb's copy holds only in-frame clones and misses some; the assay was immunoSEQ multiplex PCR. The sample includes 980,000 or so clones, more than 75% of them seen just once. Source material: memory CD4+ T cells sorted from blood. Stated subset: CD45RA-negative fraction. The receptors were gathered from a man aged 18 to 30 in good health.

The chain combines TRBV7-6 with TRBJ2-3; TRBD1 or TRBD2 may be the D gene (5 bases each). The germline CDR1 and CDR2 sequences are SGHVS and FNYEAQ. The CDR3 length is 18 residues. Trimming took 1 base from V and 2 from J, leaving 19 bases between them. The CDR3, as DNA: TGTGCCAGCAGCTTAGTCGGGGACGGCCGTCGGTACACAGATACGCAGTATTTT. This codes for CASSLVGDGRRYTDTQYF.

This clone appeared once. The J gene is TRBJ2-5, the V gene TRBV9; TRBD1 is a possible D gene (5 bases). Trimming took 4 bases from V and 4 from J, leaving 11 bases between them. There are 13 residues in the CDR3. Per germline, CDR1 SGDLS and CDR2 YYNGEE. CDR3: CASSPGPRETQYF. CDR3 nucleotides: TGTGCCAGCAGCCCAGGGCCACGAGAGACCCAGTACTTC.

The CDR3, as DNA: TGTGCCAGCAGCTCCCAGACAGGGCAGAGCAATCAGCCCCAGCATTTT. Amino acids: CASSSQTGQSNQPQHF. V usage is TRBV7-2 and J usage is TRBJ1-5; TRBD1 agrees at 7 bases. This CDR3 region has 16 residues. In germline, CDR1 is SGHTA, CDR2 FQGNSA. With V trimmed by 4 bases and J by 1 base, 7 bases remained unmatched. Filled out from reference TRBV7-2 and TRBJ1-5, the complete variable domain reads GAGVSQSPSNKVTEKGKDVELRCDPISGHTALYWYRQSLGQGLEFLIYFQGNSAPDKSGLPSDRFSAERTGGSVSTLTIQRTQQEDSAVYLCASSSQTGQSNQPQHFGDGTRLSIL.

CDR3 DNA sequence: TGTGCCAGCAGTGAAGCGAGGGCTGTCGGGGACAGGGGCTACGAGCAGTACTTC. Residues: CASSEARAVGDRGYEQYF. The chain uses TRBV6-1 and TRBJ2-7, with 10 bases matching TRBD1. Germline CDR1 reads MNHNS; CDR2 reads SASEGT. After removal of 0 bases from V and 3 bases from J, the junction contained 11 bases not matched to a gene. CDR3 size: 18 residues.

The J gene is TRBJ1-6, the V gene TRBV18; the match to TRBD1 covers 10 bases. The CDR3 is made up of 17 amino acids. Unmatched junction bases numbered 13, after V lost 6 bases and J lost 8 bases. The germline V gene has CDR1 KGHSH and CDR2 LQKENI. Here the CDR3 reads CASSQAPPGQGHSPLHF. The CDR3 region has the DNA TGTGCCAGCTCTCAAGCGCCCCCGGGACAGGGGCATTCACCCCTCCACTTT. The whole variable domain, remainder taken from reference TRBV18 and TRBJ1-6, is NAGVMQNPRHLVRRRGQEARLRCSPMKGHSHVYWYRQLPEEGLKFMVYLQKENIIDESGMPKERFSAEFPKEGPSILRIQQVVRGDSAAYFCASSQAPPGQGHSPLHFGNGTRLTVT.

Turning to this clone: Other DNA variants within this sample encode the same CDR3. J is TRBJ2-7 and V is TRBV5-1; D not certain. V was shortened by 2 bases and J by 4 bases, with 7 bases between the two germline ends. This CDR3 is 12 amino acids long. Germline assignment: CDR1 SGHRS and CDR2 YFSETQ. CDR3 amino acids: CASSFDSYEQYF. The DNA of the CDR3 is TGCGCCAGCAGCTTCGACTCATACGAGCAGTACTTC. The entire variable domain, with the rest obtained from reference TRBV5-1 and TRBJ2-7, is as follows: KAGVTQTPRYLIKTRGQQVTLSCSPISGHRSVSWYQQTPGQGLQFLFEYFSETQRNKGNFPGRFSGRQFSNSRSEMNVSTLELGDSALYLCASSFDSYEQYFGPGTRLTVT.

J is TRBJ2-5 and V is TRBV6-1, with no clear D. V dropped 4 bases and J dropped 9 bases, with 12 bases sitting between them. Per the germline V gene, CDR1 is MNHNS and CDR2 is SASEGT. The CDR3 has 12 amino acids. The CDR3 region has the DNA TGTGCCAGCAGTGGCACTCTCCCGTCCCAGTACTTC. Encoded protein: CASSGTLPSQYF.

The chain combines TRBV9 with TRBJ2-3; D not certain. CDR3 length: 12 residues. V shed 0 bases and J shed 9 bases, with 8 bases lying between them. CDR1 and CDR2 (germline): SGDLS, YYNGEE. CDR3 region: CASSVDVGTQYF. The DNA of the CDR3 is TGTGCCAGCAGCGTAGACGTGGGCACGCAGTATTTT.

J is TRBJ2-1 and V is TRBV19; 7 bases fit TRBD1. J gave up 8 bases and V 7 bases, and 11 bases lay outside the gene matches. Germline values: CDR1 LNHDA, CDR2 SQIVND (reference sequence). This CDR3 region has 14 residues. CDR3 loop: CASNTLGGADEQFF. CDR3 DNA: TGTGCCAGTAACACTCTAGGGGGCGCGGATGAGCAGTTCTTC. Full variable domain (rest looked up from reference TRBV19 and TRBJ2-1): DGGITQSPKYLFRKEGQNVTLSCEQNLNHDAMYWYRQDPGQGLRLIYYSQIVNDFQKGDIAEGYSVSREKKESFPLTVTSAQKNPTAFYLCASNTLGGADEQFFGPGTRLTVL.

This clone was recorded once. The chain couples TRBV7-2 to TRBJ2-5; tentatively, D is TRBD1 (6 bases). The DNA end favors TRBJ2-7, so the J call may be wrong. The CDR3 has 16 amino acids. Germline loops: CDR1 SGHTA, CDR2 FQGNSA. The CDR3 here is CASSLTQTGSTNEQYF. Written as DNA, the CDR3 is TGTGCCAGCAGCTTAACGCAAACAGGGTCTACAAACGAGCAGTACTTC.

The chain uses TRBV5-6 and TRBJ1-1, with D maybe TRBD1 (5 bases). CDR1 is SGHDT and CDR2 is YYEEEE in the germline V gene. The CDR3 extends over 16 amino acids. Trimming stripped 0 bases from V and 1 base from J, with 13 bases between. This CDR3 is CASSLGGRVKNTEAFF. The CDR3 DNA sequence: TGTGCCAGCAGCTTGGGCGGCAGGGTGAAGAACACTGAAGCTTTCTTT.

The rearrangement joins TRBV6-5 to TRBJ2-7, with 8 bases fitting TRBD2. This CDR3 has 12 amino acids. The germline gives CDR1 MNHEY, CDR2 SVGAGI. Trimming cost V 5 bases and J 7 bases; bases outside gene matches: 4. CDR3 protein: CASSTPGGEQYF. Here the CDR3 DNA reads TGTGCCAGCAGTACACCGGGGGGGGAGCAGTACTTC.

The rearrangement links TRBV6-1 to TRBJ1-5, with 9 bases fitting TRBD1. The CDR3 runs 15 residues. Losses at the gene ends were 5 bases for V and 5 bases for J; bases not matched to a gene: 7. The germline gives CDR1 MNHNS, CDR2 SASEGT. The CDR3 DNA is TGTGCCAGCAGTAAGAATACAGGGGGCGATCAGCCCCAGCATTTT. Amino acids: CASSKNTGGDQPQHF.

The chain employs TRBV5-5 and TRBJ2-2; either TRBD1 or TRBD2 may supply D (6 bases each). CDR3 length equals 15 residues. Germline V CDR1 and CDR2: SGHKS, YYEKEE (reference sequence). The ends were cut back, 4 bases at V and 4 bases at J, with 14 bases in the middle. In DNA form, the CDR3 reads TGTGCCAGCAGCCCCTGGGGGGCGGGCACCGGGGAGCTGTTTTTT. This gives the protein CASSPWGAGTGELFF.

CDR3 sequence (DNA): TGTGCCAGCAGTTTACGGCCGGGACAGGGAGACTCTGGGGCCAACGTCCTGACTTTC. Residues: CASSLRPGQGDSGANVLTF. This sequence joins TRBV11-2 and TRBJ2-6, with 9 nucleotides matching TRBD1. The CDR3 runs to 19 residues. Per the germline V gene, CDR1 is SGHAT and CDR2 is FQNNGV. The V gene end was trimmed by 6 bases and the J gene end by 0 bases; junction bases not matched to a gene: 12. Full variable domain (remainder filled in from reference TRBV11-2 and TRBJ2-6): EAGVAQSPRYKIIEKRQSVAFWCNPISGHATLYWYQQILGQGPKLLIQFQNNGVVDDSQLPKDRFSAERLKGVDSTLKIQPAKLEDSAVYLCASSLRPGQGDSGANVLTFGAGSRLTVL.

This chain links TRBV5-1 with TRBJ2-3, with D maybe TRBD2 (5 bases). The CDR3 is 12 amino acids. Germline CDR1 is SGHRS and CDR2 is YFSETQ. V lost 4 bases to trimming and J lost 6 bases, with 9 bases between them. This chain's CDR3 is CASSRTGDTQYF. The DNA of the CDR3 is TGCGCCAGCAGCAGGACGGGGGATACGCAGTATTTT.

V usage is TRBV19 and J usage is TRBJ1-2, with 7 bases that match TRBD1. There are 13 residues in the CDR3. Germline V gene sequence: CDR1 LNHDA, CDR2 SQIVND (reference sequence). V shed 4 bases, J shed 3 bases, and the junction held 2 bases outside the gene matches. CDR3 sequence: CASSTTGDYGYTF. The CDR3 bases are TGTGCCAGTAGTACAACAGGGGACTATGGCTACACCTTC.

The chain has TRBV15 and TRBJ2-5; D gene ambiguous. The ends were cut back, 0 bases at V and 10 bases at J, with 9 bases in the middle. This CDR3 contains 12 residues. Germline values: CDR1 LNHNV, CDR2 YYDKDF (reference sequence). The CDR3 coding sequence is TGTGCCACCAGCAGAGACGACCTGGGCCAGTACTTC. Residues: CATSRDDLGQYF.

The rearrangement links TRBV7-9 to TRBJ1-1; D is undetermined. V lost 1 base and J lost 5, with 11 bases in between. The germline V gene encodes CDR1 SEHNR and CDR2 FQNEAQ (reference sequence). The length of the CDR3 is 14 residues. CDR3 in DNA: TGTGCCAGCAGCTTAGAGGGTTCTCGGACTGAAGCTTTCTTT. This codes for CASSLEGSRTEAFF.

This chain joins TRBV11-2 and TRBJ2-6, with a weak D call TRBD1 (9 bases). V was pared by 4 bases and J by 4 bases, with 23 bases between. CDR1 SGHAT and CDR2 FQNNGV come from the germline V gene. CDR3 length: 19 amino acids. Here the CDR3 reads CASSSPGGDRDAGANVLTF. The CDR3 coding sequence is TGTGCCAGCAGCTCGCCCGGGGGGGACAGGGACGCCGGGGCCAACGTCCTGACTTTC. Full variable domain (rest looked up from reference TRBV11-2 and TRBJ2-6): EAGVAQSPRYKIIEKRQSVAFWCNPISGHATLYWYQQILGQGPKLLIQFQNNGVVDDSQLPKDRFSAERLKGVDSTLKIQPAKLEDSAVYLCASSSPGGDRDAGANVLTFGAGSRLTVL.

The chain has TRBV6-1 and TRBJ2-3; D remains ambiguous. Trimming left V 0 bases short and J 2 bases short, with 9 bases between. This CDR3 comprises 15 residues. The germline CDR1 and CDR2 sequences are MNHNS and SASEGT. The CDR3 sequence: CASSEALAHTDTQYF. In DNA, the CDR3 is TGTGCCAGCAGTGAAGCTTTGGCTCACACAGATACGCAGTATTTT.

The chain carries TRBV9 and TRBJ2-1; TRBD2 agrees at 8 bases. There are 17 residues in the CDR3. Germline V CDR1 and CDR2: SGDLS, YYNGEE. Trimming removed 2 bases from V and 5 bases from J; junction bases left unmatched: 12. The CDR3 here is CASSVKPGLVTNNEQFF. CDR3 DNA: TGTGCCAGCAGCGTCAAGCCGGGACTAGTGACAAACAATGAGCAGTTCTTC. The variable domain in full, with the rest retrieved from reference TRBV9 and TRBJ2-1, is DSGVTQTPKHLITATGQRVTLRCSPRSGDLSVYWYQQSLDQGLQFLIQYYNGEERAKGNILERFSAQQFPDLHSELNLSSLELGDSALYFCASSVKPGLVTNNEQFFGPGTRLTVL.

The V gene is TRBV28, the J gene TRBJ2-7; 10 nucleotides align to TRBD1. This CDR3 region has 13 residues. Trimming took 6 bases from V and 3 from J; bases not matched to a gene: 2. From germline, CDR1 is MDHEN and CDR2 SYDVKM. CDR3 sequence (DNA): TGTGCCAGCAGGGGACAGGGGATCTACGAGCAGTACTTC. Protein product: CASRGQGIYEQYF.

The rearrangement links TRBV6-5 to TRBJ2-1; 7 nucleotides align to TRBD2. Germline assignment: CDR1 MNHEY and CDR2 SVGAGI. V lost 6 bases, J lost 6 bases, and 8 bases stayed unmatched. This CDR3 is 14 amino acids long. DNA of the CDR3: TGTGCCAGCAGCGGGCGGGAGCGGTCCAATGAGCAGTTCTTC. Translated, it gives CASSGRERSNEQFF.

V gene TRBV29-1 combines with J gene TRBJ2-2; D gene ambiguous. Germline V lookup: CDR1 SQVTM, CDR2 ANQGSEA. The CDR3 length is 14 residues. Trimming took off 4 bases at V and 0 bases at J, with 9 bases between the two ends. The CDR3 nucleotides are TGCAGCGTTGTTGCCCCGTCGAACACCGGGGAGCTGTTTTTT. This gives the protein CSVVAPSNTGELFF.

The sample holds a few counts of this clone. CDR3 in amino acids: CAIGQDTEAFF. DNA of the CDR3: TGTGCCATCGGACAGGACACTGAAGCTTTCTTT. V gene TRBV10-3 combines with J gene TRBJ1-1, with 7 positions matching TRBD1. This CDR3 is 11 amino acids long. Germline trimming cut 8 bases from V and 3 bases from J; bases unmatched to any gene: 0. Germline lookup yields CDR1 ENHRY and CDR2 SYGVKD.

The V gene is TRBV18, the J gene TRBJ1-5; 7 bases map to TRBD1. CDR1 and CDR2 from the germline V gene are KGHSH and LQKENI. The CDR3 contains 14 residues. The junction had 2 bases not matched to a gene; V was cut back by 2 bases and J by 4 bases. Written as DNA, the CDR3 is TGTGCCAGCTCACCATCGACAGGGAATCAGCCCCAGCATTTT. This encodes CASSPSTGNQPQHF. The full variable domain, with the rest looked up from reference TRBV18 and TRBJ1-5, is NAGVMQNPRHLVRRRGQEARLRCSPMKGHSHVYWYRQLPEEGLKFMVYLQKENIIDESGMPKERFSAEFPKEGPSILRIQQVVRGDSAAYFCASSPSTGNQPQHFGDGTRLSIL.

On this clone: Other nucleotide sequences from this sample produce the same CDR3. The J gene is TRBJ2-5, the V gene TRBV14; D gene ambiguous. Per germline, CDR1 SGHDN and CDR2 FVKESK. V was pared by 1 base and J by 4 bases, with 4 bases between. This CDR3 is built from 12 residues. The CDR3 here is CASSQVSETQYF. Written as DNA, the CDR3 is TGTGCCAGCAGCCAAGTGTCAGAGACCCAGTACTTC.